These T cell receptor beta chains were read from a single sample in a study of blood T cells in healthy people across ages. TCRdb processed the 5' RACE reads anew with MiXCR; each CDR3 protein has one entry. Counted here are about 640,000 distinct CDR3 sequences, about 54% occurring once; the ten biggest clones make up about two fifths. What was sequenced was blood. These receptors originate from a man in his sixties in good health. CDR3s include the opening cysteine and the closing phenylalanine or tryptophan. The D gene is left open where the match is weak. Clone size is shown for a subset of rows, as once, few, many or a class of expanded clone.

V: TRBV28
D: -
J: TRBJ2-5
length: 13
size: -
DNA: TGTGCCAGCACCGTCCCCAGGCGAGAGACCCAGTACTTC
CDR3: CASTVPRRETQYF

V: TRBV6-1
D: -
J: TRBJ2-1
length: 11
size: -
DNA: TGTGCCAGCGGCAGCCAAGGAATGCAGTTCTTC
CDR3: CASGSQGMQFF

V: TRBV5-4
D: TRBD1
J: TRBJ2-7
length: 13
size: -
DNA: TGTGCCAGCAGGAGGGACAGGGAAGGCGAGCAGTACTTC
CDR3: CASRRDREGEQYF

V: TRBV20-1
D: TRBD1
J: TRBJ2-7
length: 13
size: -
DNA: TGCAGTGCTAGAGGGACAGGGCCCGACGAGCAGTACTTC
CDR3: CSARGTGPDEQYF

V: TRBV15
D: -
J: TRBJ2-1
length: 13
size: -
DNA: TGTGCCACCAGCGAGCAGGCGGTGAATGAGCAGTTCTTC
CDR3: CATSEQAVNEQFF

V: TRBV12-3/TRBV12-4
D: -
J: TRBJ1-6
length: 15
size: few
DNA: TGTGCCAGCAGTTTAAAGGCAGATTATAATTCACCCCTCCACTTT
CDR3: CASSLKADYNSPLHF

V: TRBV9
D: TRBD1
J: TRBJ1-2
length: 14
size: -
DNA: TGTGCCAGCACCCAAACCAGGGGGAACTATGGCTACACCTTC
CDR3: CASTQTRGNYGYTF

V: TRBV12-3/TRBV12-4
D: -
J: TRBJ2-4
length: 15
size: -
DNA: TGTGCCAGCAGACCAGGGCCCAAGCCCAAAAACATTCAGTACTTC
CDR3: CASRPGPKPKNIQYF

V: TRBV10-3
D: -
J: TRBJ2-7
length: 13
size: -
DNA: TGTGCCATCACGCCGTCCCTAGAGAACGAGCAGTACTTC
CDR3: CAITPSLENEQYF

V: TRBV7-2
D: -
J: TRBJ2-5
length: 16
size: -
DNA: TGTGCCAGCAGCCGCTCAGCACAGGCAGGGCAAGAGACCCAGTACTTC
CDR3: CASSRSAQAGQETQYF

V: TRBV9
D: -
J: TRBJ2-7
length: 15
size: -
DNA: TGTGCCAGCAGCGGGGGTATAGCGGAAACCTACGAGCAGTACTTC
CDR3: CASSGGIAETYEQYF

V: TRBV15
D: -
J: TRBJ2-5
length: 14
size: -
DNA: TGTGCCACCAGCAGAGATGCAGGGAAAGAGACCCAGTACTTC
CDR3: CATSRDAGKETQYF

V: TRBV6-5
D: -
J: TRBJ2-5
length: 12
size: -
DNA: TGTGCCAGCAGTTGGGGAACAGGGACCCAGTACTTC
CDR3: CASSWGTGTQYF

V: TRBV5-1
D: -
J: TRBJ2-5
length: 14
size: -
DNA: TGCGCCAGCAGCCGCCTGGGTACGGGGGAGACCCAGTACTTC
CDR3: CASSRLGTGETQYF

V: TRBV25-1
D: -
J: TRBJ2-5
length: 11
size: few
DNA: TGTGCCAGCAGTAACCACAGGACCCAGTACTTC
CDR3: CASSNHRTQYF

V: TRBV6-5
D: -
J: TRBJ1-2
length: 14
size: -
DNA: TGTGCCAGCAGTTACTCTAAGAATTGGTATGGCTACACCTTC
CDR3: CASSYSKNWYGYTF

V: TRBV2
D: -
J: TRBJ1-1
length: 12
size: -
DNA: TGTGCCGGAGGAGGGGAGGCCACTGAAGCTTTCTTT
CDR3: CAGGGEATEAFF

V: TRBV5-1
D: TRBD1
J: TRBJ1-6
length: 16
size: -
DNA: TGCGCCAGCAGCTTTAGTGTGGGACAGCTGAATTCACCCCTCCACTTT
CDR3: CASSFSVGQLNSPLHF

V: TRBV7-2
D: -
J: TRBJ2-1
length: 13
size: -
DNA: TGTGCCAGCAGCCCGAGACTAGTGTATGAGCAGTTCTTC
CDR3: CASSPRLVYEQFF

V: TRBV21-1
D: -
J: TRBJ2-1
length: 18
size: -
DNA: TGTGCCAGCACTAGGGGTCAGGGGGTGAGAAGCTCCTACAATGAGCAGTTCTTC
CDR3: CASTRGQGVRSSYNEQFF

V: TRBV6-5
D: -
J: TRBJ2-5
length: 15
size: -
DNA: TGTGCCAGCAGTTACACCCAGGGGGGAGGGGAGACCCAGTACTTC
CDR3: CASSYTQGGGETQYF

V: TRBV20-1
D: TRBD2
J: TRBJ2-5
length: 16
size: -
DNA: TGCAGTGCTAGGGGACGGATGGGACTAGCGTTGGAGACCCAGTACTTC
CDR3: CSARGRMGLALETQYF

V: TRBV29-1
D: TRBD2
J: TRBJ2-3
length: 14
size: -
DNA: TGCAGCGTTGAACAGGGAGGGACGACAGATACGCAGTATTTT
CDR3: CSVEQGGTTDTQYF

V: TRBV7-2
D: TRBD1
J: TRBJ2-4
length: 19
size: -
DNA: TGTGCCAGCAGCTCCAGGACAGGGGGATTCTTCTTAGCCAAAAACATTCAGTACTTC
CDR3: CASSSRTGGFFLAKNIQYF

V: TRBV5-1
D: -
J: TRBJ1-2
length: 12
size: -
DNA: TGCGCCAGCAGGCTTAGCGACTATGGCTACACCTTC
CDR3: CASRLSDYGYTF

V: TRBV7-2
D: TRBD1
J: TRBJ1-1
length: 22
size: -
DNA: TGTGCCAGCAGCTTAGCGTTCTCTGGCAGGGGGTGGGGGGGGGCCCTGAACACTGAAGCTTTCTTT
CDR3: CASSLAFSGRGWGGALNTEAFF

V: TRBV7-2
D: TRBD2
J: TRBJ2-5
length: 16
size: once
DNA: TGTGCCAGCAGCCAGGGACTAGCGGGGGCCTTGGAGACCCAGTACTTC
CDR3: CASSQGLAGALETQYF

V: TRBV20-1
D: TRBD2
J: TRBJ2-1
length: 13
size: -
DNA: TGCAGTGCTAGACGGACTAGCAGTGATGAGCAGTTCTTC
CDR3: CSARRTSSDEQFF

V: TRBV6-1
D: -
J: TRBJ2-5
length: 15
size: -
DNA: TGTGCCAGCAGTGAATCTTTAGCCGGGGCCAATGAGCAGTACTTC
CDR3: CASSESLAGANEQYF

V: TRBV12-5
D: TRBD1
J: TRBJ2-1
length: 15
size: -
DNA: TGTGCTAGTGGTTTCTGGACAGGGGGAGTTCATGAGCAGTTCTTC
CDR3: CASGFWTGGVHEQFF

V: TRBV6-1
D: -
J: TRBJ2-7
length: 14
size: -
DNA: TGTGCCAGCAGGGTCGGACATGCAGCCTACGAGCAGTACTTC
CDR3: CASRVGHAAYEQYF

V: TRBV7-9
D: -
J: TRBJ1-6
length: 15
size: -
DNA: TGTGCCAGCAGCTTACGGGACGGAGGATATTCACCCCTCCACTTT
CDR3: CASSLRDGGYSPLHF

V: TRBV20-1
D: TRBD1
J: TRBJ2-4
length: 12
size: few
DNA: TGCAGTGCTAGTGACAGGGGGGGCATTCAGTACTTC
CDR3: CSASDRGGIQYF

V: TRBV4-1
D: TRBD1
J: TRBJ2-7
length: 16
size: few
DNA: TGCGCCAGCAGCCAGATAAGGGACAGGGGCTCCTACGAGCAGTACTTC
CDR3: CASSQIRDRGSYEQYF

V: TRBV3-1
D: -
J: TRBJ1-2
length: 14
size: -
DNA: TGTGCCAGCAGCCACGCAGACCGTGTCGGAGGCTACACCTTC
CDR3: CASSHADRVGGYTF

V: TRBV6-2/TRBV6-3
D: -
J: TRBJ1-2
length: 16
size: -
DNA: TGTGCCAGCAGTCCCCTCCGGCAGGGGCCCTACTATGGCTACACCTTC
CDR3: CASSPLRQGPYYGYTF

V: TRBV7-2
D: -
J: TRBJ1-2
length: 15
size: -
DNA: TGTGCCAGCAGCTTAGCGACGGGAGGAAACTATGGCTACACCTTC
CDR3: CASSLATGGNYGYTF

V: TRBV5-4
D: TRBD1
J: TRBJ1-4
length: 14
size: -
DNA: TGTGCCAGCAGGCGGGGACAGGATAATGAAAAACTGTTTTTT
CDR3: CASRRGQDNEKLFF

V: TRBV3-1
D: -
J: TRBJ2-7
length: 14
size: -
DNA: TGTGCCAGCAGCCAATTTACAGGAACCTACGAGCAGTACTTC
CDR3: CASSQFTGTYEQYF

V: TRBV29-1
D: TRBD2
J: TRBJ2-3
length: 14
size: -
DNA: TGCAGCGTAGGTGGGAGGGAGCATGCGGATACGCAGTATTTT
CDR3: CSVGGREHADTQYF

V: TRBV7-2
D: TRBD1
J: TRBJ1-2
length: 13
size: -
DNA: TGTGCCAGCAGCTCGACAGGGCTCGGGGGCTACACCTTC
CDR3: CASSSTGLGGYTF

V: TRBV5-1
D: -
J: TRBJ2-4
length: 17
size: -
DNA: TGCGCCAGCAGCCCCCAATCTAGCGCCGGAGGGGGAAACATTCAGTACTTC
CDR3: CASSPQSSAGGGNIQYF

V: TRBV7-2
D: -
J: TRBJ2-4
length: 14
size: -
DNA: TGTGCCAGCAGCTGGACTGGGACCAAAAACATTCAGTACTTC
CDR3: CASSWTGTKNIQYF